Below are 15 T cell receptor beta chains sequenced from a single sample in a study of T cell responses to AZD1222 COVID-19 vaccine. Clones were read by immunoSEQ multiplex PCR, and TCRdb kept only the in-frame ones, dropping some. The table lists under 130,000 clones, around 90% of them singletons. The specimen comprised peripheral blood, sampled on day 0 of AZD1222 vaccination. The receptors originated from an adult in good health.

V and J are TRBV7-9 and TRBJ1-4; 9 bases fit TRBD1. V lost 5 bases, J lost 5 bases, and 3 bases stayed unmatched. Germline V gene sequence: CDR1 SEHNR, CDR2 FQNEAQ (reference sequence). CDR3 length: 14 residues. The chain's CDR3 is CASSPGTGNEKLFF. Written as DNA, the CDR3 is TGTGCCAGCAGCCCGGGGACAGGGAATGAAAAACTGTTTTTT.

This chain joins TRBV7-9 and TRBJ1-6, with a possible D match to TRBD1 (6 bases). Germline V gene sequence: CDR1 SEHNR, CDR2 FQNEAQ (reference sequence). The CDR3 sequence is 14 residues long. The V end was cut by 3 bases, the J end by 9 bases, with 12 bases between. As DNA, the CDR3 is TGTGCCAGCAGCTTTACCACAGGGATTTCACCCCTCCACTTT. It translates to CASSFTTGISPLHF.

This clone was counted once. V usage is TRBV9 and J usage is TRBJ2-3; no clear D. The CDR3 is 13 residues long. The V and J ends lost 0 bases and 1 base respectively, with 3 bases between them. The germline gives CDR1 SGDLS, CDR2 YYNGEE. CDR3 nucleotides: TGTGCCAGCAGCGTAGGAGGCACAGATACGCAGTATTTT. Translated, it gives CASSVGGTDTQYF.

The CDR3 DNA is TGTGCCAGCAGCAGGAGGGGGGGCATGAACACTGAAGCTTTCTTT. Amino acid sequence: CASSRRGGMNTEAFF. This chain uses TRBV28 with TRBJ1-1, with D tentatively TRBD1 (6 bases). The CDR3 is 15 residues long. Germline V CDR1 and CDR2: MDHEN, SYDVKM. The V gene lost 6 bases and the J gene lost 0 bases, with 14 bases spanning the gap.

V usage is TRBV7-7 and J usage is TRBJ2-2; D might be TRBD2 (6 bases). Germline V gene lookup returns CDR1 SSHAT and CDR2 FNYEAQ (reference sequence). The CDR3 totals 14 residues. V dropped 5 bases and J dropped 5 bases, with 12 bases sitting between them. CDR3 bases: TGTGCCAGCAGCCCCGGGAGCAAAACCGGGGAGCTGTTTTTT. Its translation is CASSPGSKTGELFF.

This chain joins TRBV5-4 and TRBJ1-2, with D unclear. The germline V gene has CDR1 SGHNT and CDR2 YYREEE (reference sequence). This CDR3 has 13 amino acids. V was trimmed by 0 bases and J by 4 bases, leaving 7 bases between them. CDR3 DNA: TGTGCCAGCAGCTTGGAGGGTGGCTATGGCTACACCTTC. This encodes CASSLEGGYGYTF.

The chain uses TRBV3-1 (or the pseudogene TRBV3-2) and TRBJ2-7; 9 bases match TRBD2. The junction had 11 bases not matched to a gene; V was cut back by 4 bases and J by 4 bases. CDR1 and CDR2 from the germline V gene are LGHDT and YNNKEL (reference sequence). CDR3 length: 16 residues. CDR3 region: CASSPGTSLPGYEQYF. CDR3 bases: TGTGCCAGCAGCCCGGGGACTAGCCTACCGGGATACGAGCAGTACTTC.

This clone is a singleton in its sample. V usage is TRBV7-2 and J usage is TRBJ2-6; D remains ambiguous. Germline CDR1 SGHTA, CDR2 FQGNSA. V dropped 6 bases and J dropped 2 bases, with 5 bases sitting between them. The CDR3 length is 13 residues. CDR3 sequence (DNA): TGTGCCAGCAGTCGGGCTGGGGCCAACGTCCTGACTTTC. The encoded protein is CASSRAGANVLTF.

The V call is TRBV2, the J call TRBJ1-5; 7 positions match TRBD1. The ends lost 6 bases at V and 0 bases at J; junction bases unmatched: 5. The length of the CDR3 is 15 residues. The germline CDR1 and CDR2 sequences are SNHLY and FYNNEI. The CDR3 loop reads CASRAGTVSNQPQHF. CDR3 nucleotide sequence: TGTGCCAGCAGAGCCGGGACAGTTAGCAATCAGCCCCAGCATTTT.

This chain joins TRBV27 and TRBJ1-1; tentative D call: TRBD1 (6 bases). Trimming removed 3 bases at V and 3 bases at J, with 11 bases between. This CDR3 spans 14 amino acids. CDR1 is MNHEY, CDR2 SMNVEV, per germline (reference sequence). The CDR3 coding sequence is TGTGCCAGCAGTTTCTACAGGGCGGACACTGAAGCTTTCTTT. This codes for CASSFYRADTEAFF.

The chain links TRBV2 to TRBJ1-6, with D possibly TRBD1 on 5 matching bases. The CDR3 has 16 amino acids. The V gene lost 3 bases and the J gene lost 0 bases, with 9 bases spanning the gap. Germline V gene sequence: CDR1 SNHLY, CDR2 FYNNEI. CDR3: CASSEQGFSYNSPLHF. The CDR3 coding sequence is TGTGCCAGCAGTGAGCAGGGTTTCTCCTATAATTCACCCCTCCACTTT. The whole variable domain, filled in from reference TRBV2 and TRBJ1-6, reads EPEVTQTPSHQVTQMGQEVILRCVPISNHLYFYWYRQILGQKVEFLVSFYNNEISEKSEIFDDQFSVERPDGSNFTLKIRSTKLEDSAMYFCASSEQGFSYNSPLHFGNGTRLTVT.

The J gene is TRBJ1-2, the V gene TRBV7-9; 8 bases map to TRBD1. V dropped 6 bases and J dropped 8; count of bases not matched to a gene: 8. The germline gives CDR1 SEHNR, CDR2 FQNEAQ (reference sequence). This CDR3 has 13 amino acids. The CDR3 DNA follows: TGTGCCAGCAGTTTGGACAGGGTGCGGGGCTACACCTTC. Translated, it gives CASSLDRVRGYTF.

The chain employs TRBV7-9 and TRBJ2-5, with TRBD2 identical over 8 bases. J was trimmed by 2 bases and V by 3 bases; bases with no gene match: 2. CDR1 SEHNR and CDR2 FQNEAQ come from the germline V gene (reference sequence). CDR3 length: 14 residues. The CDR3 loop is CASSFPSGQETQYF. Here the CDR3 DNA reads TGTGCCAGCAGCTTCCCTAGCGGGCAAGAGACCCAGTACTTC.

A single count supports this clone. The rearrangement links TRBV19 to TRBJ2-6, with no clear D. Germline CDR1 and CDR2: LNHDA and SQIVND (reference sequence). The CDR3 loop spans 15 amino acids. The ends were cut back, 5 bases at V and 0 bases at J, with 8 bases in the middle. The CDR3 nucleotides read TGTGCCAGTAGTTCCGTCCACTCTGGGGCCAACGTCCTGACTTTC. Translated, it gives CASSSVHSGANVLTF.

This chain joins TRBV30 and TRBJ1-3; 7 bases are a match to TRBD1. Trimming cost V 0 bases and J 0 bases; bases outside gene matches: 2. Germline lookup yields CDR1 GTSNPN and CDR2 SVGIG (reference sequence). This CDR3 has 15 amino acids. Here the CDR3 reads CAWSVGDSSGNTIYF. CDR3 nucleotide sequence: TGTGCCTGGAGTGTTGGGGACAGCTCTGGAAACACCATATATTTT.